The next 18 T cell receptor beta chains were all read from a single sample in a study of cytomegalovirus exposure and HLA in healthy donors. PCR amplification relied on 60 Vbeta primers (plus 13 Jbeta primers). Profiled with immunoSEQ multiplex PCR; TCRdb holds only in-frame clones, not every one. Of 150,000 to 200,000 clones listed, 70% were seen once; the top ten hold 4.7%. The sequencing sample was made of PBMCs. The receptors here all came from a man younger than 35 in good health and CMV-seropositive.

For the CDR3, the DNA is TGCGCCAGCAGCCAAGGAAGACAGGTTGGGGCTGAAGCTTTCTTT. Translated: CASSQGRQVGAEAFF. The V and J genes are TRBV4-1 and TRBJ1-1, with a weak D call TRBD1 (6 bases). The CDR3 contains 15 residues. CDR1 MGHRA and CDR2 YSYEKL come from the germline V gene. Trimming removed 1 base from V and 6 bases from J, with 15 bases in between.

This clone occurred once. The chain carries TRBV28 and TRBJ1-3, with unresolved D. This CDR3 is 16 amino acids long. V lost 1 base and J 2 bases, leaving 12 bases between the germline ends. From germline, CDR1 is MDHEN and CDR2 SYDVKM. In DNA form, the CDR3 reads TGTGCCAGCAGTTTATTGTTGCGGGAGACTGGAAACACCATATATTTT. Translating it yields CASSLLLRETGNTIYF.

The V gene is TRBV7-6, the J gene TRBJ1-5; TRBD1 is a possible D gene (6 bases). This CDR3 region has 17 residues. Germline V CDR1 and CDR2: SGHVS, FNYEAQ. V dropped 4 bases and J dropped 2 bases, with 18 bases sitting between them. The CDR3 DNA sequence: TGTGCCAGCAGCTCAGGCGCAGGGGTGAAGGGCAATCAGCCCCAGCATTTT. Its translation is CASSSGAGVKGNQPQHF.

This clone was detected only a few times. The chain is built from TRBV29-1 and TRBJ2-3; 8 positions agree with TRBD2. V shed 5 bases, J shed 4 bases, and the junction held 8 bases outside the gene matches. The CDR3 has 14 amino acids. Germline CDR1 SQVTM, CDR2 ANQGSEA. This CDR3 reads CSVSQRGIPDTQYF. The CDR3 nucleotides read TGCAGCGTTAGCCAGCGGGGGATCCCAGATACGCAGTATTTT.

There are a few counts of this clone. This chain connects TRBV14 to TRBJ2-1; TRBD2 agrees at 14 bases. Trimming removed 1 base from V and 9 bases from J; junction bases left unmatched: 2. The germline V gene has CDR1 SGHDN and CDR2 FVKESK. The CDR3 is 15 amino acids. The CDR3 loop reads CASSQVTSGRGEQFF. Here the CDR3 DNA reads TGTGCCAGCAGCCAAGTGACTAGCGGGAGGGGTGAGCAGTTCTTC.

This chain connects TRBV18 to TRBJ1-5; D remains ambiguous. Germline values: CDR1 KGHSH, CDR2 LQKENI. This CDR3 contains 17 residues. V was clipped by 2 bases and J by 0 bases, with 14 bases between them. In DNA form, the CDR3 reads TGTGCCAGCTCACCATCCAAGGAGGTGTATAGCAATCAGCCCCAGCATTTT. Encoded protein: CASSPSKEVYSNQPQHF.

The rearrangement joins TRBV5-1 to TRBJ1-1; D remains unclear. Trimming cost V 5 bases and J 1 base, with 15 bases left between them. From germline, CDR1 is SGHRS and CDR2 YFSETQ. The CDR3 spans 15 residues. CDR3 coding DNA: TGCGCCAGCAGTCCGCAGAACACACAGAACACTGAAGCTTTCTTT. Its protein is CASSPQNTQNTEAFF.

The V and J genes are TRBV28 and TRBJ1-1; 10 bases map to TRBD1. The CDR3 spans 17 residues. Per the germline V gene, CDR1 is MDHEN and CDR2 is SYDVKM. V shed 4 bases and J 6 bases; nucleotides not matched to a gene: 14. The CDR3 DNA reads TGTGCCAGCAGTTCCTCCGGGACAGGGGTCGAATCTTCTGAAGCTTTCTTT. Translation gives CASSSSGTGVESSEAFF.

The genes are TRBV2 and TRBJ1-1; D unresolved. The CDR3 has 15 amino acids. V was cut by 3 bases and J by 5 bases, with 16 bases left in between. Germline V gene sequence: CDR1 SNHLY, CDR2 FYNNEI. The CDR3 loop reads CASSEMRSLGTEAFF. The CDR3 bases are TGTGCCAGCAGTGAGATGCGGTCCCTAGGAACTGAAGCTTTCTTT.

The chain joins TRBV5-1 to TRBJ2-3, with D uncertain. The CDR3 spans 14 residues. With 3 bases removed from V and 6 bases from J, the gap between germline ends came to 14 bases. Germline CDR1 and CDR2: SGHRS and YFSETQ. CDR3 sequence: CASSSDDSGDTQYF. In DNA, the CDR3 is TGCGCCAGCAGCTCCGACGACTCTGGGGATACGCAGTATTTT. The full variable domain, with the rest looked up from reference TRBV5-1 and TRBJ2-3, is KAGVTQTPRYLIKTRGQQVTLSCSPISGHRSVSWYQQTPGQGLQFLFEYFSETQRNKGNFPGRFSGRQFSNSRSEMNVSTLELGDSALYLCASSSDDSGDTQYFGPGTRLTVL.

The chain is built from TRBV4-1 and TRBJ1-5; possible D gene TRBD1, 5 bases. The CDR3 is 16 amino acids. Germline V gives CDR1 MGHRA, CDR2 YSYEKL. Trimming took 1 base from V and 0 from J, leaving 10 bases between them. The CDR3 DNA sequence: TGCGCCAGCAGCCAAGTAGGGGTATATAGCAATCAGCCCCAGCATTTT. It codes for CASSQVGVYSNQPQHF.

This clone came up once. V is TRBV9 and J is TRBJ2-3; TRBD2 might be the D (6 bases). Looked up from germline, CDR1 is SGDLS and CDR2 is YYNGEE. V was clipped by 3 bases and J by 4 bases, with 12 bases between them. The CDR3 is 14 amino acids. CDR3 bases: TGTGCCAGCAGCGACGGGGTAGCGGCAGATACGCAGTATTTT. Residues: CASSDGVAADTQYF.

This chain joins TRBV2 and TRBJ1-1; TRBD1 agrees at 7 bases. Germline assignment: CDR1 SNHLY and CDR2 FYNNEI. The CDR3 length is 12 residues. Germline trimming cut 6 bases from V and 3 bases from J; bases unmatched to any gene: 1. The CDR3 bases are TGTGCCAGCAGGGGGACAGACACTGAAGCTTTCTTT. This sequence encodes CASRGTDTEAFF.

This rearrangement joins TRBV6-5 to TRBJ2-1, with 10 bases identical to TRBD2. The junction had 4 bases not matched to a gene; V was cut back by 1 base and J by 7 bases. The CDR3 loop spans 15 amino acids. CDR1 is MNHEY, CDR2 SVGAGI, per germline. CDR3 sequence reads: CASSYLGLAANEQFF. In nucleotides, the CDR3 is TGTGCCAGCAGTTACTTAGGACTAGCGGCTAATGAGCAGTTCTTC.

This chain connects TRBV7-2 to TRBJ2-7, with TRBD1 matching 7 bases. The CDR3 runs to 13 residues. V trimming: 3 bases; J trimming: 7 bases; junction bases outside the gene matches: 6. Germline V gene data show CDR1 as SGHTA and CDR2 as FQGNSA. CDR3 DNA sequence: TGTGCCAGCAGCTTCGAGGACAGGCCTGAGCAGTACGTC. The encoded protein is CASSFEDRPEQYV.

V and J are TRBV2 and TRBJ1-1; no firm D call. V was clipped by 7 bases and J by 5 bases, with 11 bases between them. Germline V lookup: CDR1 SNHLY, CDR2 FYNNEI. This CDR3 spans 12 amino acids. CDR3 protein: CASILTETEAFF. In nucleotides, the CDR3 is TGTGCCAGCATCCTGACTGAAACTGAAGCTTTCTTT.

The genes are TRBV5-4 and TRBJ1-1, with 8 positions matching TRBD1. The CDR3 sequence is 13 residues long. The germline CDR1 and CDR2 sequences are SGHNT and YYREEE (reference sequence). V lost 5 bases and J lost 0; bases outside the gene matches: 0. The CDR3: CASRQGVNTEAFF. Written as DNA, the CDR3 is TGTGCCAGCAGACAGGGGGTGAACACTGAAGCTTTCTTT.

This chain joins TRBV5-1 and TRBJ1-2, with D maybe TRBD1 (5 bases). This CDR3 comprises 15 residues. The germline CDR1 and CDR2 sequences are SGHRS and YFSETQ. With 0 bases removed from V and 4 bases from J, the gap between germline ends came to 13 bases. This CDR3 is CASSLEASGGYGYTF. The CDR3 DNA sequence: TGCGCCAGCAGCTTGGAGGCCTCGGGGGGCTATGGCTACACCTTC.